A selection of T cell receptor beta chains follows, all from one sample in a study of OX40 agonist ivuxolimab in advanced cancers. The data were produced by immunoSEQ multiplex PCR, yet TCRdb's version contains in-frame clones alone and is incomplete. The sample lists 30,000 to 40,000 clones; 70% to 85% were seen once. The sequences come from CD4+ or CD8+ T cells sorted from blood, collected in a trial of the OX40 agonist ivuxolimab. The receptors shown here come from an adult with an advanced solid tumor such as melanoma, head and neck, liver or kidney cancer. Both conserved end residues are part of each CDR3. The order of the fields is J gene, clone size, D gene, V gene, CDR3 protein, CDR3 DNA. The D gene is left open where the match is weak. Not all rows give a size; the values are once, few, many and, for expanded clones, a class.

TRBJ2-7,-,TRBD2,TRBV7-2,CASSSYSGAYEQYF,TGTGCCAGCAGCTCTTATAGCGGGGCCTACGAGCAGTACTTC
TRBJ2-1,-,-,TRBV6-1,CASTDYNEQFF,TGTGCCAGCACGGACTACAATGAGCAGTTCTTC
TRBJ2-7,-,TRBD2,TRBV18,CASSPETSGSYEQYF,TGTGCCAGCTCACCGGAGACTAGCGGGAGCTACGAGCAGTACTTC
TRBJ2-2,-,-,TRBV27,CASSLSPPGANTGELFF,TGTGCCAGCAGTTTAAGCCCCCCGGGGGCGAACACCGGGGAGCTGTTTTTT
TRBJ2-7,once,-,TRBV6-5,CASSPRPDSSYEQYF,TGTGCCAGCAGTCCTCGACCCGACAGCTCCTACGAGCAGTACTTC
TRBJ1-1,-,-,TRBV18,CASSPGDDGTEAFF,TGTGCCAGCTCACCAGGGGACGACGGCACTGAAGCTTTCTTT
TRBJ2-7,-,-,TRBV6-1,CASRASGEQYF,TGTGCCAGCAGAGCCTCGGGGGAGCAGTACTTC
TRBJ1-3,-,-,TRBV5-6,CASRAVGGNTIYF,TGTGCCAGCAGGGCAGTGGGTGGAAACACCATATATTTT
TRBJ2-3,once,TRBD2,TRBV6-1,CASSDSRAGRDTQYF,TGTGCCAGCAGTGACTCTAGAGCGGGGCGAGATACGCAGTATTTT
TRBJ2-3,-,TRBD2,TRBV7-2,CASSLNGLAGADTQYF,TGTGCCAGCAGCTTAAACGGACTAGCGGGAGCCGATACGCAGTATTTT
TRBJ2-7,-,TRBD1,TRBV11-2,CASSQSAGGEQYF,TGTGCCAGCAGTCAGTCGGCAGGGGGCGAGCAGTACTTC
TRBJ1-3,-,-,TRBV7-2,CASSLEGGAGNTIYF,TGTGCCAGCAGCTTAGAGGGGGGTGCGGGAAACACCATATATTTT